This is a list of T cell receptor beta chains from one sample in a study of neoadjuvant anti-PD-1 for oral cavity cancer. This table comes from immunoSEQ multiplex PCR, and its TCRdb copy is limited to in-frame clones, with some not included. This table has 14,000 or so clones, 70% appearing once. Sequenced here: PBMCs, sampled after nivolumab (anti-PD-1) treatment. These receptor sequences come from a person aged 35-79 years with oral cavity squamous cell carcinoma. Each CDR3 is given with its conserved first and last residue. The D gene is left open where the match is weak.

d_gene	j_gene	v_gene	CDR3aa
NA	TRBJ1-4	TRBV6-1	CASSEGRASTNEKLFF
NA	TRBJ2-5	TRBV29-1	CSVGSQAQETQYF
TRBD2	TRBJ2-7	TRBV11-2	CASSFPTGGDYEQYF
TRBD1	TRBJ1-1	TRBV30	CAWTGQANTEAFF
TRBD1	TRBJ1-3	TRBV30	CASTGGVGNTIYF
NA	TRBJ1-2	TRBV30	CACRDYYGYTF
NA	TRBJ2-3	TRBV2	CASRGTATQYF
NA	TRBJ2-7	TRBV28	CASRGSSVSYEQYF
NA	TRBJ1-5	TRBV6-1	CASRVAGISNQPQHF
TRBD2	TRBJ2-5	TRBV29-1	CSVEDVAGETQYF
NA	TRBJ2-7	TRBV5-6	CASSTRDRMSSYEQYF
NA	TRBJ2-1	TRBV11-2	CASSLVGTSYNEQFF
TRBD2	TRBJ2-2	TRBV19	CASSITGRGTGELFF
TRBD2	TRBJ2-3	TRBV10-3	CAISGWTSGSTDTQYF
NA	TRBJ2-5	TRBV25-1	CASSTSGTVRETQYF
TRBD1	TRBJ2-7	TRBV30	CAWGTGGYEQYF
NA	TRBJ1-1	TRBV6-6	CASSYTMNTEAFF
NA	TRBJ1-5	TRBV5-1	CASSLDGGLNNQPQHF
NA	TRBJ2-6	TRBV2	CASSRLAGANVLTF
TRBD2	TRBJ2-1	TRBV10-2	CASSETSGNYNEQFF
TRBD2	TRBJ2-7	TRBV7-9	CASSPGLAGGWNEQYF
TRBD2	TRBJ2-5	TRBV7-9	CASSVLAGGLWNF
TRBD1	TRBJ2-2	TRBV2	CASSHPGTGGGELFF
NA	TRBJ2-5	TRBV11-1	CASRGNLETQYF
NA	TRBJ1-3	TRBV19	CASSGRDSGNTIYF
NA	TRBJ2-3	TRBV25-1	CASSERGFYTDTQYF
TRBD2	TRBJ2-1	TRBV9	CASSPLAGGYNEQFF
NA	TRBJ2-1	TRBV7-3	CASSQGRGYNEQFF
NA	TRBJ1-5	TRBV30	CAWSVRGGQPQHF
NA	TRBJ2-7	TRBV28	CASSASQSRDTYEQYF
NA	TRBJ2-3	TRBV6-1	CASSEAQGTDTQYF
NA	TRBJ1-5	TRBV28	CASSPQQGINQPQHF
TRBD2	TRBJ2-1	TRBV7-2	CASSSSRQLAGGSYNEQFF
NA	TRBJ2-3	TRBV21-1	CASSKRSNPDTQYF
TRBD1	TRBJ1-1	TRBV6-5	CASSTGATEAFF
NA	TRBJ2-1	TRBV7-9	CASSRDRPMGYNEQFF
TRBD2	TRBJ2-7	TRBV6-5	CASSSEAGLYEQYF
TRBD2	TRBJ2-2	TRBV10-3	CAIRTTSGGTGELFF
NA	TRBJ1-5	TRBV28	CASSFGGGPQHF
NA	TRBJ2-2	TRBV6-5	CAVGGGYTGELFF
NA	TRBJ1-2	TRBV6-6	CASSYGLGSYGYTF
NA	TRBJ2-5	TRBV11-2	CASSLGHKETQYF
TRBD1	TRBJ2-5	TRBV5-4	CASSYRGRNPGTQYF